The TCR beta chain described here comes from a study of T-cell reconstitution after alpha-beta-depleted transplantation in children. General study results and limits: TCRbeta diversity was high at day 60 in some patients (a result of surviving recipient T cells and thymic progenitors). Hyperexpanded clones declined; after one year, newly produced T cells mostly supplied diversity. The study reportedly traced alpha-beta T cells about two months after transplant to several hundred expanded graft clones.

TCRbeta library preparation incorporated unique molecular identifiers. MiXCR was run by TCRdb on the PCR reads, yielding one entry per CDR3 protein. In the table there are about 300,000 distinct CDR3 sequences, around 7.3% of which are singletons. V was trimmed by 0 bases and J by 3 bases, leaving 8 bases between them. The CDR3 is 14 amino acids. Germline CDR1 SGHAT, CDR2 FQNNGV. A few counts support this clonotype. Its antigen is unknown. Sequencing was performed on peripheral blood, taken 360 days after TCRalphabeta/CD19-depleted stem cell transplant. The gene calls are TRBV11-2 and TRBJ2-5; no definite D call. The TCR sequence derives from a female patient between 2 and 15 years old who had a stem cell transplant for Fanconi anemia, so the T cells may come from the graft donor. The CDR3 sequence is CASSLEVFKETQYF. The CDR3 bases are TGTGCCAGCAGCTTAGAAGTGTTCAAAGAGACCCAGTACTTC.